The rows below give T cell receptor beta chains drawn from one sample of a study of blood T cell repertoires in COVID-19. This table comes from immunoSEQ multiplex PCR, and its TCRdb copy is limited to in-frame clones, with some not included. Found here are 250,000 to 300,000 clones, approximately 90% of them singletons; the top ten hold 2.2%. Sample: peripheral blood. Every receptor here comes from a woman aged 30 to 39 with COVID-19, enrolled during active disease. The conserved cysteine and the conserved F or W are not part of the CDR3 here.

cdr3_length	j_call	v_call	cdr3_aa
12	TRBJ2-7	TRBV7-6	ASSGIQGAGEQY
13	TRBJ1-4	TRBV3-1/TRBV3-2	ASSHRGGTNEKLF
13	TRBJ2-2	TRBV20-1	SASNGEGSAGELF
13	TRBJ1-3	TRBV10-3	AIGNPGGSGNTIY
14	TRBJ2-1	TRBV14	ASSPLGVPVYNEQF
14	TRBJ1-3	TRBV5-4	ASSLGVTGSGNTIY
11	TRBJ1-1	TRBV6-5	ASRTTGGTEAF
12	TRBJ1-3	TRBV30	AGGQGSSGNTIY
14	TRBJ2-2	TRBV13	ASSLAGGPHTGELF
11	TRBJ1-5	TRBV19	ASSHGPDQPQH
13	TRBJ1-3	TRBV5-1	ASSLDRSSGNTIY
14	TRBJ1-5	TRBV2	ASSVGQGISNQPQH
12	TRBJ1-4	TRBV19	ASSIRDRDEKLF
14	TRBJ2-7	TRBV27	ASIPSAGGPFYEQY
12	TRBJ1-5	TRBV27	ASSLRGQGQPQH
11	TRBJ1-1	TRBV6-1	ASSEDGNTEAF
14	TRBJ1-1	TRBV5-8	ASSLGQGILNTEAF
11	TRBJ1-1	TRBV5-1	ASRTEMNTEAF
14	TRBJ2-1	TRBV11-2	ASSLDGASSYNEQF
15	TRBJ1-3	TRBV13	ASSSKAQGRAGNTIY
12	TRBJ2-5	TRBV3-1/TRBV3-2	ASSQNRGEETQY
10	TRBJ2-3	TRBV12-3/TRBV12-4	ASSWGGVTQY
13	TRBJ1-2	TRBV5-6	ASSLPTGALYGYT
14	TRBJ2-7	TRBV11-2	ASSKRLAGPFYEQY
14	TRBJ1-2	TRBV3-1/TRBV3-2	ASSYSPAGNFYGYT
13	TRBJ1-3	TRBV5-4	ASSPGQGAGNTIY
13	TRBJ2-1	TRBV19	ASSTTSGRRNEQF
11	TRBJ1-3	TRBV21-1	ASETEAGNTIY
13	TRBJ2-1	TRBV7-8	ASSLAQGSYNEQF